The rows below give T cell receptor beta chains drawn from one sample of a study of vaccination and CD4 T cells after COVID-19. TCRdb reprocessed the PCR reads via MiXCR and lists one record per CDR3 protein. The table lists about 10,000 distinct CDR3 sequences, around 75% of them singletons. Their antigens remain unidentified. Sequenced sample: CD4+ T cells from blood, cultured in vitro. Receptors were obtained from a human donor who had recovered from COVID-19. Each CDR3 is given with its conserved first and last residue. Each record gives: CDR3 length, D gene, clone size, J gene, V gene, CDR3 protein, CDR3 DNA. D genes are given only for firm matches. Size values are once, few and many counts, or a class for expanded clones, and some rows have none.

len: 17
d_gene: TRBD2
abundance: -
j_gene: TRBJ2-1
v_gene: TRBV27
CDR3aa: CASSLGLAGGNLNEQFF
CDR3nt: TGTGCCAGCAGTCTGGGACTAGCGGGAGGGAACCTAAATGAGCAGTTCTTC

len: 14
d_gene: -
abundance: -
j_gene: TRBJ2-5
v_gene: TRBV24-1
CDR3aa: CATSDFGPGETQYF
CDR3nt: TGTGCCACCAGTGATTTTGGTCCGGGAGAGACCCAGTACTTC

len: 12
d_gene: -
abundance: -
j_gene: TRBJ1-1
v_gene: TRBV6-1
CDR3aa: CASSPRNTEAFF
CDR3nt: TGTGCCAGCAGCCCTCGGAACACTGAAGCTTTCTTT

len: 17
d_gene: -
abundance: few
j_gene: TRBJ1-5
v_gene: TRBV12-3/TRBV12-4
CDR3aa: CASSLALIGSGGQPQHF
CDR3nt: TGTGCCAGCAGTTTAGCGCTAATCGGGTCCGGGGGCCAGCCCCAGCATTTT

len: 21
d_gene: -
abundance: -
j_gene: TRBJ2-5
v_gene: TRBV20-1
CDR3aa: CSARDLVSDSTLGAGLETQYF
CDR3nt: TGCAGTGCTAGAGATCTTGTCTCCGACAGTACCCTCGGAGCTGGTCTGGAGACCCAGTACTTC

len: 15
d_gene: -
abundance: -
j_gene: TRBJ1-6
v_gene: TRBV19
CDR3aa: CASSTTVSYNSPLHF
CDR3nt: TGTGCCAGTAGCACGACAGTCTCCTATAATTCACCCCTCCACTTT

len: 11
d_gene: -
abundance: -
j_gene: TRBJ2-5
v_gene: TRBV29-1
CDR3aa: CSGAGQETQYF
CDR3nt: TGCAGCGGTGCCGGTCAAGAGACCCAGTACTTC

len: 16
d_gene: -
abundance: -
j_gene: TRBJ2-1
v_gene: TRBV6-2/TRBV6-3
CDR3aa: CASSSGVASSYNEQFF
CDR3nt: TGTGCCAGCAGCTCAGGGGTGGCGAGCTCCTACAATGAGCAGTTCTTC

len: 13
d_gene: -
abundance: few
j_gene: TRBJ1-5
v_gene: TRBV20-1
CDR3aa: CSARAGGGQPQHF
CDR3nt: TGCAGTGCTAGAGCCGGGGGCGGACAGCCCCAGCATTTT

len: 15
d_gene: TRBD1
abundance: -
j_gene: TRBJ1-1
v_gene: TRBV6-1
CDR3aa: CASSTGGNPGGEAFF
CDR3nt: TGTGCCAGCAGTACAGGGGGGAACCCCGGGGGTGAAGCTTTCTTT

len: 13
d_gene: -
abundance: few
j_gene: TRBJ1-1
v_gene: TRBV7-2
CDR3aa: CASSLRGKGEAFF
CDR3nt: TGTGCCAGCAGCCTTAGAGGTAAAGGGGAAGCTTTCTTT

len: 14
d_gene: -
abundance: -
j_gene: TRBJ1-3
v_gene: TRBV7-9
CDR3aa: CASSLAHSGNTIYF
CDR3nt: TGTGCCAGCAGCTTAGCTCACTCTGGAAACACCATATATTTT

len: 16
d_gene: TRBD1
abundance: once
j_gene: TRBJ1-5
v_gene: TRBV28
CDR3aa: CASSTRDRGLNQPQHF
CDR3nt: TGTGCCAGCAGCACGCGTGACAGGGGGTTGAATCAGCCCCAGCATTTT

len: 13
d_gene: -
abundance: -
j_gene: TRBJ2-3
v_gene: TRBV20-1
CDR3aa: CSARSEVEDTQYF
CDR3nt: TGCAGTGCTAGATCCGAAGTGGAGGATACGCAGTATTTT

len: 16
d_gene: TRBD2
abundance: medium-sized
j_gene: TRBJ2-7
v_gene: TRBV6-2/TRBV6-3
CDR3aa: CASSSSLAARFYEQYF
CDR3nt: TGTGCCAGCAGTTCATCACTAGCGGCACGATTCTACGAGCAGTACTTC

len: 16
d_gene: -
abundance: -
j_gene: TRBJ1-5
v_gene: TRBV15
CDR3aa: CATSRGGGKGNQPQHF
CDR3nt: TGTGCCACCAGCAGGGGCGGGGGAAAAGGTAATCAGCCCCAGCATTTT

len: 12
d_gene: -
abundance: -
j_gene: TRBJ1-1
v_gene: TRBV10-1
CDR3aa: CASSESGQVAFF
CDR3nt: TGCGCCAGCAGTGAGTCGGGGCAGGTGGCTTTCTTT

len: 15
d_gene: TRBD1
abundance: few
j_gene: TRBJ1-2
v_gene: TRBV7-9
CDR3aa: CASSQGTEHWYGYTF
CDR3nt: TGTGCCAGCAGCCAGGGGACAGAGCATTGGTATGGCTACACCTTC

len: 15
d_gene: TRBD1
abundance: -
j_gene: TRBJ1-6
v_gene: TRBV6-1
CDR3aa: CAIRGQGRTGSPLHF
CDR3nt: TGTGCCATCAGAGGACAGGGGCGGACGGGTTCACCCCTCCACTTT

len: 16
d_gene: TRBD1
abundance: -
j_gene: TRBJ1-2
v_gene: TRBV5-1
CDR3aa: CASSGSYLRDRAGYTF
CDR3nt: TGCGCCAGCAGCGGTAGTTACCTCCGGGACAGGGCCGGCTACACCTTC

len: 14
d_gene: -
abundance: -
j_gene: TRBJ2-7
v_gene: TRBV7-2
CDR3aa: CASSSSTVIYEQYF
CDR3nt: TGTGCCAGCAGCTCTTCGACAGTTATCTACGAGCAGTACTTC

len: 13
d_gene: -
abundance: -
j_gene: TRBJ1-1
v_gene: TRBV7-2
CDR3aa: CASRKLQNTEAFF
CDR3nt: TGTGCCAGTAGAAAGCTACAGAACACTGAAGCTTTCTTT

len: 19
d_gene: TRBD2
abundance: -
j_gene: TRBJ2-3
v_gene: TRBV5-1
CDR3aa: CASSLETLAGGGFTDTQYF
CDR3nt: TGCGCCAGCAGCTTGGAAACACTAGCGGGAGGAGGGTTCACAGATACGCAGTATTTT

len: 12
d_gene: -
abundance: -
j_gene: TRBJ2-1
v_gene: TRBV30
CDR3aa: CAWSVQVGEQFF
CDR3nt: TGTGCCTGGAGTGTACAAGTCGGTGAGCAGTTCTTC

len: 17
d_gene: -
abundance: -
j_gene: TRBJ2-1
v_gene: TRBV21-1
CDR3aa: CASSPSPGLAEYNEQFF
CDR3nt: TGTGCCAGCAGCCCCTCCCCGGGACTAGCGGAGTACAATGAGCAGTTCTTC

len: 13
d_gene: -
abundance: -
j_gene: TRBJ1-3
v_gene: TRBV7-2
CDR3aa: CASSLAGGNTIYF
CDR3nt: TGTGCCAGCAGCTTAGCGGGGGGAAACACCATATATTTT

len: 17
d_gene: -
abundance: few
j_gene: TRBJ1-5
v_gene: TRBV28
CDR3aa: CASSFGYSRYSNQPQHF
CDR3nt: TGTGCCAGCAGTTTTGGATACAGCAGGTATAGCAATCAGCCCCAGCATTTT

len: 16
d_gene: -
abundance: -
j_gene: TRBJ1-5
v_gene: TRBV7-2
CDR3aa: CASTVAGPYSNQPQHF
CDR3nt: TGTGCCAGCACCGTTGCCGGGCCCTATAGCAATCAGCCCCAGCATTTT

len: 18
d_gene: TRBD1
abundance: -
j_gene: TRBJ1-5
v_gene: TRBV7-2
CDR3aa: CASSLGQGTGYSNQPQHF
CDR3nt: TGTGCCAGCAGCCTGGGACAGGGGACGGGGTATAGCAATCAGCCCCAGCATTTT

len: 15
d_gene: TRBD1
abundance: -
j_gene: TRBJ1-2
v_gene: TRBV10-1
CDR3aa: CASSSGTGGGYGYTF
CDR3nt: TGCGCCAGCAGCTCCGGGACAGGGGGCGGCTATGGCTACACCTTC

len: 18
d_gene: TRBD2
abundance: -
j_gene: TRBJ2-7
v_gene: TRBV6-2/TRBV6-3
CDR3aa: CASSYYPLGLADSYEQYF
CDR3nt: TGTGCCAGCAGTTACTATCCCTTGGGACTAGCGGATTCGTACGAGCAGTACTTC

len: 10
d_gene: -
abundance: few
j_gene: TRBJ1-1
v_gene: TRBV6-1
CDR3aa: CASGRTEAFF
CDR3nt: TGTGCCAGCGGGAGGACTGAAGCTTTCTTT

len: 16
d_gene: TRBD2
abundance: -
j_gene: TRBJ2-3
v_gene: TRBV19
CDR3aa: CASSARLWEGRDTQYF
CDR3nt: TGTGCCAGTAGTGCCCGTCTGTGGGAGGGCAGGGATACGCAGTATTTT

len: 15
d_gene: TRBD1
abundance: -
j_gene: TRBJ1-5
v_gene: TRBV27
CDR3aa: CASSLRTGGHQPQHF
CDR3nt: TGTGCCAGCAGTTTACGGACAGGGGGGCATCAGCCCCAGCATTTT

len: 16
d_gene: TRBD2
abundance: -
j_gene: TRBJ2-1
v_gene: TRBV20-1
CDR3aa: CSARASGRAFSNEQFF
CDR3nt: TGCAGTGCACGGGCTAGCGGGAGGGCTTTTAGCAATGAGCAGTTCTTC

len: 14
d_gene: -
abundance: -
j_gene: TRBJ2-7
v_gene: TRBV20-1
CDR3aa: CSAEILAGSYEQYF
CDR3nt: TGCAGTGCGGAGATACTAGCAGGATCCTACGAGCAGTACTTC

len: 12
d_gene: -
abundance: -
j_gene: TRBJ1-1
v_gene: TRBV15
CDR3aa: CATSRDSTAAFF
CDR3nt: TGTGCCACCAGCAGAGATTCGACAGCCGCTTTCTTT

len: 14
d_gene: -
abundance: -
j_gene: TRBJ1-5
v_gene: TRBV18
CDR3aa: CASSPPGFDQPQHF
CDR3nt: TGTGCCAGCTCACCCCCAGGGTTCGATCAGCCCCAGCATTTT

len: 15
d_gene: TRBD1
abundance: -
j_gene: TRBJ1-5
v_gene: TRBV20-1
CDR3aa: CSARDLAGGGRPQHF
CDR3nt: TGCAGTGCTAGAGATTTAGCAGGGGGCGGTCGGCCCCAGCATTTT

len: 15
d_gene: TRBD1
abundance: -
j_gene: TRBJ1-1
v_gene: TRBV27
CDR3aa: CASSLTGAVNTEAFF
CDR3nt: TGTGCCAGCAGTTTAACAGGGGCGGTGAACACTGAAGCTTTCTTT